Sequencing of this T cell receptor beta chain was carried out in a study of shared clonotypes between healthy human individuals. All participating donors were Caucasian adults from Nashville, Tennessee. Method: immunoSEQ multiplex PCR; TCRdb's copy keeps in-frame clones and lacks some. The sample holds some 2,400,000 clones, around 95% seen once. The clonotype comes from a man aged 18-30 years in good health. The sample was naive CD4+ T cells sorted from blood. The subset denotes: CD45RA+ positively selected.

DNA for the CDR3: TGTGCCAGCAGTTACGGCCGATCCTATGGCTACACCTTC. Its protein product is CASSYGRSYGYTF. V gene TRBV6-5 combines with J gene TRBJ1-2, with D unclear. CDR3 size: 13 residues. CDR1 is MNHEY and CDR2 is SVGAGI in the germline V gene. V was shortened by 2 bases and J by 4 bases, with 8 bases between the two germline ends.